This T cell receptor (beta chain) originates from a study of blood T cell repertoires in COVID-19. Study-level background: The origin of the acute and convalescent COVID-19 samples was the United States, Italy and Spain.

Two negative PCRs, clearance, or symptom resolution had been documented for recovered Cohort 3 donors. TCRdb keeps only in-frame clones here, not all; method: immunoSEQ multiplex PCR. The sample includes hundreds of thousands of clones, more than 75% of them seen just once. There are 16 residues in the CDR3. Germline V gives CDR1 MGHRA, CDR2 YSYEKL. V shed 2 bases and J shed 0 bases, with 8 bases lying between them. Sequencing input: PBMCs or T cells enriched from blood (not recorded which). V usage is TRBV4-1 and J usage is TRBJ2-6; no clear D. This clonotype was obtained from a man in his thirties or forties who had recovered from COVID-19. In nucleotides, the CDR3 is TGCGCCAGCAGCCAACCAGTCCGCTCTGGGGCCAACGTCCTGACTTTC. Its translation: CASSQPVRSGANVLTF.